A single sample gave rise to the 18 T cell receptor beta chains below, sequenced in a study of shared clonotypes between healthy human individuals. CD45RO negativity and positive selection for CCR7 defined naive CD8 cells, a population that excluded terminally differentiated effector memory CD45RA+ cells. The assay was immunoSEQ multiplex PCR, and TCRdb's table has in-frame clones only and misses some. The sample includes almost 700,000 clones, about 92% of them seen just once. The sequencing input was naive CD8+ T cells sorted from blood. Receptors originate from a man aged 25 to 40 in good health.

CDR3 region: CASSQDAGTGEKLFF. CDR3 coding DNA: TGCGCCAGCAGCCAAGATGCCGGGACAGGGGAGAAACTGTTTTTT. This sequence joins TRBV4-1 and TRBJ1-4; 10 bases are shared with TRBD1. Unmatched junction bases numbered 6, after V lost 0 bases and J lost 11 bases. The CDR3 is 15 amino acids. Germline V gene sequence: CDR1 MGHRA, CDR2 YSYEKL.

This chain uses TRBV27 with TRBJ2-3, with D maybe TRBD1 (5 bases). CDR1 and CDR2 from the germline V gene are MNHEY and SMNVEV (reference sequence). Trimming took off 3 bases at V and 2 bases at J, with 15 bases between the two ends. The CDR3 is made up of 16 amino acids. CDR3 DNA sequence: TGTGCCAGCAGTTTTTCCCAGGGTGAGATCACAGATACGCAGTATTTT. Amino acids: CASSFSQGEITDTQYF.

J is TRBJ2-2 and V is TRBV11-2; D may be TRBD2 (6 bases). V lost 1 base to trimming and J lost 3 bases, with 15 bases between them. There are 17 residues in the CDR3. CDR1 is SGHAT, CDR2 FQNNGV, per germline. The DNA of the CDR3 is TGTGCCAGCAGCTTAGGATTGGGGGGAGGATACACCGGGGAGCTGTTTTTT. It codes for CASSLGLGGGYTGELFF.

The genes are TRBV27 and TRBJ2-7; no clear D. Germline-derived CDR1 and CDR2 are MNHEY and SMNVEV (reference sequence). The CDR3 loop spans 17 amino acids. V shed 3 bases and J shed 0 bases, with 18 bases lying between them. The CDR3 DNA sequence: TGTGCCAGCAGTTTGGCCCCTCCGCTGATAAGCTCCTACGAGCAGTACTTC. Translated: CASSLAPPLISSYEQYF.

The chain recombines TRBV2 with TRBJ2-2; 14 positions agree with TRBD2. In germline, CDR1 is SNHLY, CDR2 FYNNEI. V shed 6 bases, J shed 4 bases, and the junction held 4 bases outside the gene matches. The CDR3 spans 16 residues. In nucleotides, the CDR3 is TGTGCCAGCAGGGGACTAGCGGGAGTAGGCACCGGGGAGCTGTTTTTT. Protein product: CASRGLAGVGTGELFF.

The chain couples TRBV21-1 to TRBJ2-7. TRBV21-1 is annotated as a pseudogene. CDR3 size: 14 residues. CDR3 nucleotide sequence: TGTGCCAGCGGGGGGACAAAGAATAATTACGAGCAGTACTTC. It specifies CASGGTKNNYEQYF.

J is TRBJ2-1 and V is TRBV7-9; either TRBD1 or TRBD2 may supply D (5 bases each). The germline V gene encodes CDR1 SEHNR and CDR2 FQNEAQ (reference sequence). The germline V and J ends were trimmed by 5 bases and 9 bases, with 29 bases remaining between them. The CDR3 covers 18 residues. In DNA, the CDR3 is TGTGCCAGCAGCCCCAAAGGGGCGGAGGCTCCGTCTTACGGTGAGCAGTTCTTC. As protein: CASSPKGAEAPSYGEQFF.

This clone has just one count. The chain recombines TRBV5-4 with TRBJ2-7; 10 positions agree with TRBD1. V lost 0 bases, J lost 0 bases, and 3 bases stayed unmatched. This CDR3 spans 16 amino acids. Germline V CDR1 and CDR2: SGHNT, YYREEE (reference sequence). The DNA of the CDR3 is TGTGCCAGCAGCTTGGCCGGGACAGGGGCCTCCTACGAGCAGTACTTC. Protein sequence: CASSLAGTGASYEQYF.

This chain links TRBV2 with TRBJ1-2, with D possibly TRBD1 on 5 matching bases. The CDR3 is made up of 10 amino acids. Per the germline V gene, CDR1 is SNHLY and CDR2 is FYNNEI. Between the trimmed V and J ends, which lost 6 bases and 8 bases, there was a span of 7 bases. CDR3 residues: CASRGLGYTF. The DNA of the CDR3 is TGTGCCAGCAGGGGGCTCGGCTACACCTTC.

This chain links TRBV15 with TRBJ1-2, with D possibly being TRBD1 (5 bases). V dropped 0 bases and J dropped 8 bases, with 13 bases sitting between them. Per germline, CDR1 LNHNV and CDR2 YYDKDF (reference sequence). The CDR3 consists of 14 residues. This chain's CDR3 is CATSRDRGSGGYTF. CDR3 DNA sequence: TGTGCCACCAGCAGAGATAGGGGTAGCGGAGGCTACACCTTC.

The gene calls are TRBV11-3 and TRBJ2-2, with D unresolved. V lost 1 base to trimming and J lost 5 bases, with 11 bases between them. The germline V gene has CDR1 SGHNT and CDR2 YENEEA. There are 15 residues in the CDR3. CDR3 bases: TGTGCCAGCAGCTTAGTTATCGGCGGAACCGGGGAGCTGTTTTTT. It codes for CASSLVIGGTGELFF. Full variable domain (remainder filled in from reference TRBV11-3 and TRBJ2-2): EAGVVQSPRYKIIEKKQPVAFWCNPISGHNTLYWYLQNLGQGPELLIRYENEEAVDDSQLPKDRFSAERLKGVDSTLKIQPAELGDSAVYLCASSLVIGGTGELFFGEGSRLTVL.

The J gene is TRBJ2-6, the V gene TRBV28, with unresolved D. CDR3 length equals 18 residues. The germline V gene encodes CDR1 MDHEN and CDR2 SYDVKM. Trimming shortened V by 3 bases and J by 5 bases, and 20 bases separated the two germline ends. The CDR3 DNA is TGTGCCAGCAGTTTTGAGCTCTTGACACAAAGTCGGGCCAACGTCCTGACTTTC. Protein product: CASSFELLTQSRANVLTF.

About this clone itself: This same CDR3 is encoded by further DNA sequences in the sample. V usage is TRBV20-1 and J usage is TRBJ2-5; no clear D gene. This CDR3 has 10 residues. Per germline, CDR1 DFQATT and CDR2 SNEGSKA (reference sequence). The germline V and J ends were trimmed by 1 base and 5 bases, with 2 bases remaining between them. The CDR3 spells CSARGETQYF. CDR3 in DNA: TGCAGTGCTAGAGGGGAGACCCAGTACTTC.

This clone occurred once. V is TRBV29-1 and J is TRBJ2-3; D is unresolved. Germline V gene data show CDR1 as SQVTM and CDR2 as ANQGSEA. This CDR3 comprises 11 residues. V shed 8 bases and J shed 0 bases, with 6 bases lying between them. CDR3 DNA sequence: TGCAGCTGCCTAAGCACAGATACGCAGTATTTT. Translated, it gives CSCLSTDTQYF.

V and J are TRBV5-1 and TRBJ2-5; possibly TRBD2 for D (6 bases). CDR3 size: 18 residues. The V gene's germline CDR1 is SGHRS and CDR2 YFSETQ. V was pared by 0 bases and J by 1 base, with 19 bases between. CDR3 loop: CASSLAAGSGLLQETQYF. The CDR3 coding sequence is TGCGCCAGCAGCTTGGCCGCAGGGTCCGGACTACTCCAAGAGACCCAGTACTTC. Filled out from reference TRBV5-1 and TRBJ2-5, the complete variable domain reads KAGVTQTPRYLIKTRGQQVTLSCSPISGHRSVSWYQQTPGQGLQFLFEYFSETQRNKGNFPGRFSGRQFSNSRSEMNVSTLELGDSALYLCASSLAAGSGLLQETQYFGPGTRLLVL.

V and J are TRBV13 and TRBJ1-5, with 7 positions matching TRBD1. The CDR3 extends over 15 amino acids. V lost 5 bases to trimming and J lost 6 bases; unmatched junction nucleotides: 10. Germline-derived CDR1 and CDR2 are PRHDT and FYEKMQ (reference sequence). CDR3 coding DNA: TGTGCCAGCAGCAAAAGGACAGGAGTGGGTCAGCCCCAGCATTTT. It encodes CASSKRTGVGQPQHF.

The gene calls are TRBV28 and TRBJ2-5; D may be TRBD2 (5 bases). The CDR3 has 15 residues. Germline V gene data show CDR1 as MDHEN and CDR2 as SYDVKM. V lost 6 bases and J lost 1, with 15 bases in between. The CDR3 coding sequence is TGTGCCAGCAGGGCCGCGGACTTATTCCAAGAGACCCAGTACTTC. As protein: CASRAADLFQETQYF.

The chain is built from TRBV10-2 and TRBJ2-7, with D uncertain. Germline V CDR1 and CDR2: WSHSY, SAAADI. V was shortened by 3 bases and J by 3 bases, with 9 bases between the two germline ends. The CDR3 has 13 amino acids. This CDR3 is CASSENWNYEQYF. The CDR3 coding sequence is TGCGCCAGCAGTGAAAACTGGAACTACGAGCAGTACTTC.